One T cell receptor (beta chain) is described in this entry. The record originates from a study of blood T cell repertoires in COVID-19. Whole-study context: COVID-19 samples, acute and convalescent, were from the United States, Italy and Spain.

How the authors handled the data: How many nucleated cells were present was estimated from reference gene primer amplification. Sequenced by immunoSEQ multiplex PCR; TCRdb stores in-frame clones only, minus some. From that table come the V and J calls and clone size; the DNA was used to work out D and trimming. There are about 150,000 clones in the sample; about 90% occur only once, and roughly 6.1% lies in the top ten. Germline loops: CDR1 SEHNR, CDR2 FQNEAQ (reference sequence). J was trimmed by 2 bases and V by 4 bases; bases with no gene match: 2. The CDR3 covers 14 residues. The sample taken for sequencing was peripheral blood. The V gene is TRBV7-9, the J gene TRBJ2-1; TRBD2 aligns across 7 bases. The TCR was taken from an elderly man with acute or convalescent COVID-19. Here the CDR3 DNA reads TGTGCCAGCAGCTCCGGGGGGACCTACAATGAGCAGTTCTTC. It is translated as CASSSGGTYNEQFF.